These 27 T cell receptor beta chains originate from one sample sequenced in a study of T cells in localized non-small cell lung cancer. Measured with immunoSEQ multiplex PCR; TCRdb has only the in-frame clones, and not every one. The table records roughly 17,000 clones, approximately 83% of them present only once. Material: peripheral blood, obtained before any cancer treatment. These receptors were collected from a female donor of 60 years or more with stage I lung adenocarcinoma.

The chain recombines TRBV29-1 with TRBJ1-1; tentatively, D is TRBD1 (5 bases). V lost 7 bases and J lost 2, with 11 bases in between. The CDR3 runs to 12 residues. In germline, CDR1 is SQVTM, CDR2 ANQGSEA. CDR3 residues: CSASGPNTEAFF. The CDR3 bases are TGCAGCGCTTCGGGACCCAACACTGAAGCTTTCTTT. Together with reference TRBV29-1 and TRBJ1-1, the CDR3 gives the full variable domain: SAVISQKPSRDICQRGTSLTIQCQVDSQVTMMFWYRQQPGQSLTLIATANQGSEATYESGFVIDKFPISRPNLTFSTLTVSNMSPEDSSIYLCSASGPNTEAFFGQGTRLTVV.

This chain uses TRBV6-6 with TRBJ2-2; D is perhaps TRBD1 or TRBD2 (5 bases each). CDR1 is MNHNY and CDR2 is SVGAGI in the germline V gene (reference sequence). The ends were cut back, 6 bases at V and 6 bases at J, with 11 bases in the middle. The CDR3 totals 13 residues. CDR3 nucleotide sequence: TGTGCCAGCAGGGGACCTATTCCCGGGGAGCTGTTTTTT. Its protein is CASRGPIPGELFF.

The gene calls are TRBV5-1 and TRBJ1-4, with D uncertain. The CDR3 is 15 amino acids. Germline CDR1 reads SGHRS; CDR2 reads YFSETQ. V lost 4 bases and J lost 0, with 10 bases in between. CDR3 nucleotide sequence: TGCGCCAGCAGCGAGACCGTTGCAACTAATGAAAAACTGTTTTTT. It translates to CASSETVATNEKLFF. Drawing the rest from reference TRBV5-1 and TRBJ1-4, the complete variable domain is KAGVTQTPRYLIKTRGQQVTLSCSPISGHRSVSWYQQTPGQGLQFLFEYFSETQRNKGNFPGRFSGRQFSNSRSEMNVSTLELGDSALYLCASSETVATNEKLFFGSGTQLSVL.

The rearrangement links TRBV27 to TRBJ1-5; D remains ambiguous. Trimming took 2 bases from V and 4 from J, leaving 6 bases between them. This CDR3 is built from 13 residues. The V gene's germline CDR1 is MNHEY and CDR2 SMNVEV (reference sequence). This CDR3 reads CASSLRVNQPQHF. The CDR3 DNA is TGTGCCAGCAGTTTAAGGGTTAATCAGCCCCAGCATTTT.

The table lists this clone with a few counts. The chain joins TRBV28 to TRBJ2-2, with TRBD2 identical over 7 bases. After removal of 4 bases from V and 3 bases from J, the junction contained 2 bases not matched to a gene. Germline loops: CDR1 MDHEN, CDR2 SYDVKM. The CDR3 runs to 14 residues. The CDR3 reads CASSSGRDTGELFF. The CDR3 nucleotides read TGTGCCAGCAGTTCGGGGAGGGACACCGGGGAGCTGTTTTTT.

V usage is TRBV5-1 and J usage is TRBJ1-1; possible D gene TRBD1, 6 bases. The CDR3 consists of 14 residues. Germline loops: CDR1 SGHRS, CDR2 YFSETQ. Between the trimmed V and J ends, which lost 0 bases and 5 bases, there was a span of 11 bases. In DNA form, the CDR3 reads TGCGCCAGCAGCTTGGTCCCAGGGGCGACTGAAGCTTTCTTT. It codes for CASSLVPGATEAFF.

This sequence joins TRBV5-1 and TRBJ1-2, with D unclear. Between the trimmed V and J ends, which lost 5 bases and 4 bases, there was a span of 18 bases. In germline, CDR1 is SGHRS, CDR2 YFSETQ. This CDR3 spans 15 amino acids. CDR3 bases: TGCGCCAGCAGGGTTAATATCCTCGACTCCTATGGCTACACCTTC. This codes for CASRVNILDSYGYTF.

The chain carries TRBV7-9 and TRBJ1-2; D not resolved. Germline V gives CDR1 SEHNR, CDR2 FQNEAQ (reference sequence). Between the trimmed V and J ends, which lost 5 bases and 0 bases, there was a span of 10 bases. The CDR3 covers 14 residues. The CDR3: CASSPGTTNYGYTF. As DNA, the CDR3 is TGTGCCAGCAGCCCGGGAACAACTAACTATGGCTACACCTTC.

The chain carries TRBV6-5 and TRBJ1-6, with D possibly matching TRBD1 (6 bases). The CDR3 spans 15 residues. The V end lost 6 bases, the J end lost 10 bases, and 19 bases lay between the germline ends. CDR1 MNHEY and CDR2 SVGAGI come from the germline V gene. CDR3: CASSDTDRTGSPLHF. In DNA form, the CDR3 reads TGTGCCAGCAGCGATACTGACAGGACGGGGTCACCCCTCCACTTT.

The rearrangement uses TRBV5-1 and TRBJ1-4, with D maybe TRBD1 (5 bases). This CDR3 comprises 15 residues. V was pared by 1 base and J by 2 bases, with 9 bases between. The germline V gene encodes CDR1 SGHRS and CDR2 YFSETQ. The CDR3 loop is CASSLIGATNEKLFF. The CDR3 region has the DNA TGCGCCAGCAGCTTGATCGGGGCTACTAATGAAAAACTGTTTTTT.

This chain joins TRBV6-4 and TRBJ2-1, with 10 bases matching TRBD2. In germline, CDR1 is MRHNA, CDR2 SNTAGT. The CDR3 has 15 amino acids. V lost 0 bases and J lost 6; bases outside the gene matches: 2. The CDR3 DNA follows: TGTGCCAGCAGTGACTCACTAGCGGGGCCCAATGAGCAGTTCTTC. It is translated as CASSDSLAGPNEQFF.

The chain combines TRBV7-9 with TRBJ1-6; TRBD1 agrees at 8 bases. The V gene end was trimmed by 5 bases and the J gene end by 9 bases; junction bases not matched to a gene: 9. In germline, CDR1 is SEHNR, CDR2 FQNEAQ (reference sequence). The CDR3 length is 15 residues. As DNA, the CDR3 is TGTGCCAGCAGCACCCGGACAGGGAGTGGTTCACCCCTCCACTTT. Its translation: CASSTRTGSGSPLHF.

The chain couples TRBV5-6 to TRBJ1-1, with TRBD1 identical over 8 bases. J was trimmed by 11 bases and V by 4 bases; bases with no gene match: 16. Per the germline V gene, CDR1 is SGHDT and CDR2 is YYEEEE. There are 15 residues in the CDR3. The DNA for the CDR3 is TGTGCCAGCAGCGCCGTGGGGGCAGGGGGCCGTTCCGCTTTCTTT. Residues: CASSAVGAGGRSAFF.

This clone was counted once. CDR3 nucleotide sequence: TGTGCCAGCTCACCACCGGCGGGCCCCTATGGCTACACCTTC. This sequence encodes CASSPPAGPYGYTF. V usage is TRBV18 and J usage is TRBJ1-2; unclear D gene. Between the trimmed V and J ends, which lost 0 bases and 4 bases, there was a span of 9 bases. The CDR3 has 14 amino acids. CDR1 KGHSH and CDR2 LQKENI come from the germline V gene.

This clone has just one count. The rearrangement uses TRBV7-3 and TRBJ2-5; D is undetermined. The V end lost 5 bases, the J end lost 4 bases, and 8 bases lay between the germline ends. Germline V gives CDR1 SGHTA, CDR2 FQGTGA. The CDR3 consists of 12 residues. Here the CDR3 reads CASSNPGETQYF. The CDR3 bases are TGTGCCAGCAGCAACCCAGGAGAGACCCAGTACTTC.

The chain employs TRBV5-6 and TRBJ1-4; D is perhaps TRBD1 (5 bases). Germline-derived CDR1 and CDR2 are SGHDT and YYEEEE. V lost 4 bases to trimming and J lost 3 bases, with 7 bases between them. The CDR3 is 13 residues long. DNA of the CDR3: TGTGCCAGCAGCCGACAGTCTAATGAAAAACTGTTTTTT. Its protein is CASSRQSNEKLFF.

This chain uses TRBV7-8 with TRBJ2-4; D might be TRBD1 or TRBD2, each matching 5 bases. The CDR3 covers 16 residues. Per the germline V gene, CDR1 is SGHVS and CDR2 is FQNEAQ. V was trimmed by 4 bases and J by 8 bases, leaving 21 bases between them. The CDR3 DNA is TGTGCCAGCAGCTCATCTACGGGGAGCCGAGGGGACATTCAGTACTTC. Its protein is CASSSSTGSRGDIQYF.

The chain combines TRBV5-4 with TRBJ1-1; TRBD1 matches at 9 bases. With V trimmed by 6 bases and J by 1 base, 13 bases remained unmatched. Germline CDR1 and CDR2: SGHNT and YYREEE (reference sequence). This CDR3 comprises 17 residues. The DNA for the CDR3 is TGTGCCAGCAAAAGACTACCGGGACAGGGACCGAACACTGAAGCTTTCTTT. It codes for CASKRLPGQGPNTEAFF.

The chain carries TRBV5-1 and TRBJ1-4; D unclear. The germline gives CDR1 SGHRS, CDR2 YFSETQ. V gave up 1 base and J gave up 2 bases, with 9 bases separating them. This CDR3 is 15 amino acids long. The CDR3 is CASSLWGMTNEKLFF. CDR3 bases: TGCGCCAGCAGCTTGTGGGGAATGACTAATGAAAAACTGTTTTTT.

V usage is TRBV6-6 and J usage is TRBJ1-2; D may be TRBD1 (5 bases). Looked up from germline, CDR1 is MNHNY and CDR2 is SVGAGI (reference sequence). The CDR3 sequence is 13 residues long. Trimming took 5 bases from V and 3 from J, leaving 10 bases between them. The CDR3 DNA is TGTGCCAGCAGTGTAGGGGTTTACTATGGCTACACCTTC. Translation: CASSVGVYYGYTF.

This clone came up a few times. V gene TRBV5-4 combines with J gene TRBJ2-1; 10 positions match TRBD2. CDR1 SGHNT and CDR2 YYREEE come from the germline V gene (reference sequence). The CDR3 is made up of 16 amino acids. V shed 5 bases, J shed 6 bases, and the junction held 11 bases outside the gene matches. DNA for the CDR3: TGTGCCAGCAGATCGTGGTCTAGCGGGGGAAGCAATGAGCAGTTCTTC. It yields the protein CASRSWSSGGSNEQFF.

V and J are TRBV2 and TRBJ2-1; 12 bases are a match to TRBD2. The CDR3 extends over 15 amino acids. V was clipped by 7 bases and J by 9 bases; unmatched bases: 10. Germline CDR1 and CDR2: SNHLY and FYNNEI. In DNA, the CDR3 is TGTGCCAGCAAGGGATCTAGCGGGGGGGCGGGTGAGCAGTTCTTC. Residues: CASKGSSGGAGEQFF.

On this clone: Compared with germline, one end of the junction differs, possibly owing to a read error. This chain uses TRBV18 with TRBJ1-2; D call uncertain. This CDR3 is built from 14 residues. The germline V gene encodes CDR1 KGHSH and CDR2 LQKENI. The CDR3 reads CASSPGYANYGYTF. The CDR3 nucleotides read TGTGCCAGCTCACCAGGGTACGCTAATTATGGCTACACCTTC.

The J gene is TRBJ2-1, the V gene TRBV6-6; D is undetermined. V was clipped by 2 bases and J by 3 bases, with 8 bases between them. From germline, CDR1 is MNHNY and CDR2 SVGAGI (reference sequence). CDR3 length: 14 residues. This chain's CDR3 is CASSYGSVYNEQFF. CDR3 sequence (DNA): TGTGCCAGCAGTTACGGGTCAGTCTACAATGAGCAGTTCTTC.

This rearrangement joins TRBV30 to TRBJ1-5; perhaps TRBD1 as D (5 bases). Germline V CDR1 and CDR2: GTSNPN, SVGIG (reference sequence). Trimming left V 2 bases short and J 5 bases short, with 13 bases between. The CDR3 consists of 14 residues. The CDR3 DNA reads as TGTGCCTGGAGTCCGGGACTGTCCGATCAGCCCCAGCATTTT. Residues: CAWSPGLSDQPQHF.

The chain employs TRBV6-5 and TRBJ2-7; no reliable D call. V was trimmed by 6 bases and J by 3 bases, leaving 18 bases between them. Germline V gene lookup returns CDR1 MNHEY and CDR2 SVGAGI. The CDR3 extends over 15 amino acids. CDR3 sequence (DNA): TGTGCCAGCAGCTCCCCCTTCAACAGAAACTACGAGCAGTACTTC. Amino acid sequence: CASSSPFNRNYEQYF.

The table lists this clone with a count of one. This sequence joins TRBV9 and TRBJ2-4, with a weak D call TRBD1 (5 bases). In germline, CDR1 is SGDLS, CDR2 YYNGEE. CDR3 length: 15 residues. V lost 0 bases, J lost 0 bases, and 7 bases lay in between. CDR3 nucleotide sequence: TGTGCCAGCAGCGTAGGACAGCTAGCCAAAAACATTCAGTACTTC. Translation: CASSVGQLAKNIQYF.